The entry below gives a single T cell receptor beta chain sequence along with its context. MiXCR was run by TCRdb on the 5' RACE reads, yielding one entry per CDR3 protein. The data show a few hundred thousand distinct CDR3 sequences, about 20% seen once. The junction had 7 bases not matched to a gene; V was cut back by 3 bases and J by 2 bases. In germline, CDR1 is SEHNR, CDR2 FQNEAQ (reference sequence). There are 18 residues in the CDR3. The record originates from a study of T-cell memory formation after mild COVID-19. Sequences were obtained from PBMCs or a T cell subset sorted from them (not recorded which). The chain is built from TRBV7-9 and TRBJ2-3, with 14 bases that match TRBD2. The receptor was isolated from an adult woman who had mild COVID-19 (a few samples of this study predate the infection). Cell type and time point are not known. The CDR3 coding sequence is TGTGCCAGCAGCTTGGTCCCGGGACTAGCGGGGGTCACAGATACGCAGTATTTT. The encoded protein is CASSLVPGLAGVTDTQYF.